The clone carrying this TCR beta chain was recorded many times. The study included ophthalmopathy patients with Clinical Activity Score at least 3, NOSPECS grade at least 4 and duration under 3 months. Researchers took RNA transcripts and amplified the TCR beta CDR3 regions from them. First-round RT-PCR with HTBI primers amplified the TCR CDR3 region. MiXCR was run by TCRdb on the multiplex PCR reads, yielding one entry per CDR3 protein. The table lists over 350,000 distinct CDR3 sequences, over 12% of them singletons. The sample belongs to a study of T cells in Graves' hyperthyroidism and ophthalmopathy. The CDR3 has 13 residues. Germline assignment: CDR1 MNHNS and CDR2 SASEGT. Trimming left V 6 bases short and J 5 bases short, with 11 bases between.

Sequencing used blood. The chain employs TRBV6-1 and TRBJ1-5, with D uncertain. The TCR was taken from a man between 18 and 29 years old with Graves' ophthalmopathy. The CDR3 sequence: CASSLIFDQPQHF. The CDR3 nucleotides read TGTGCCAGCAGCCTGATCTTCGATCAGCCCCAGCATTTT.